This TCR beta chain was retrieved from a study of tumor and adjacent non-tumor tissue in lung cancer. Study conclusions and caveats: Compared with tumor, normal lung showed significantly lower TCR diversity. In normal lung, the top 100 clones were significantly more dominant than in tumor.

Three rounds of nested PCR, following a modified ARM-PCR protocol, produced the TCRbeta library. TCRdb passed the multiplex PCR reads through MiXCR, listing each CDR3 protein once. The table lists 50,000 or so distinct CDR3 sequences, about 70% of them singletons, with 20% to 30% in the top ten. Germline V lookup: CDR1 LGHNA, CDR2 YSLEER. This CDR3 contains 16 residues. The template was RNA from unsorted bulk tissue. This non-tumor lung sample came from over 3 cm beyond the tumor edge. On this clonotype itself: Its antigen remains unidentified. Relative to the germline gene, one junction end is altered; a read error may explain this.

The V call is TRBV4-3, the J call TRBJ1-6; weak D call: TRBD1 (5 bases). The receptor comes from a woman aged 55-69 years with non-small cell lung cancer. Sample: distant non-tumor lung tissue. The CDR3 here is CDSSQDGGTYNSPLHF. Here the CDR3 DNA reads TGCGACAGCAGCCAAGATGGTGGGACGTATAATTCACCCCTCCACTTT.